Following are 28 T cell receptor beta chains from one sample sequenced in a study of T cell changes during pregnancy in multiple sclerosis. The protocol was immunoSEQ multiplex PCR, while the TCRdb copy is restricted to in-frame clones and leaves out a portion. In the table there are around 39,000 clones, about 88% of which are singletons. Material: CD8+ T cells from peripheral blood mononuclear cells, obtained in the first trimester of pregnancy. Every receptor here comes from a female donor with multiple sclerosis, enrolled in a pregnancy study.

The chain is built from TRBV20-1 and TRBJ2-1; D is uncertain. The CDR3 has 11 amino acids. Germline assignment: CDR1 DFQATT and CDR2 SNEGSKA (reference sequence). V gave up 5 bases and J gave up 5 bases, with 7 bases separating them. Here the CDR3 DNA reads TGCAGTGCTGCTAAAGACAATGAGCAGTTCTTC. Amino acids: CSAAKDNEQFF.

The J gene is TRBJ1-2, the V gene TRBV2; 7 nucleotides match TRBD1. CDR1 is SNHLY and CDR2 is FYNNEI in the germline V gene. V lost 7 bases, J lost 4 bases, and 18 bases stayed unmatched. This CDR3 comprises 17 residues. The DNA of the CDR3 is TGTGCCAGCACCGAAAGATTGGAGCTAGGGGGCGGCTATGGCTACACCTTC. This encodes CASTERLELGGGYGYTF.

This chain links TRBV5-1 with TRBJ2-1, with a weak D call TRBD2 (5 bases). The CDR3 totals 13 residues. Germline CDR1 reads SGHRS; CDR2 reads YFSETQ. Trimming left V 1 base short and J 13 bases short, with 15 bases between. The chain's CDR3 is CASSLLEDGIQFF. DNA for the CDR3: TGCGCCAGCAGCTTGTTGGAGGACGGGATACAGTTCTTC.

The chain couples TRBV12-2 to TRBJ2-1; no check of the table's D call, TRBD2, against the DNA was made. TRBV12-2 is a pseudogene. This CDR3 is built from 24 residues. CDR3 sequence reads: CASRLVGRQDVIRGRGAFYNEQFF. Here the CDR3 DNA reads TGTGCAAGTCGCTTAGTTGGTAGACAGGATGTTATTAGGGGGCGGGGGGCCTTTTACAATGAGCAGTTCTTC.

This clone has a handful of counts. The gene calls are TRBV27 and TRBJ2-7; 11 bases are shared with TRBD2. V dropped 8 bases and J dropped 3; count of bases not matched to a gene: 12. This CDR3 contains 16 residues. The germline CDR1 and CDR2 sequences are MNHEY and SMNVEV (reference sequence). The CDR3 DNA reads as TGTGCCAGCTCTCGCGGTCCGACTAGCGGGGACTACGAGCAGTACTTC. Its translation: CASSRGPTSGDYEQYF.

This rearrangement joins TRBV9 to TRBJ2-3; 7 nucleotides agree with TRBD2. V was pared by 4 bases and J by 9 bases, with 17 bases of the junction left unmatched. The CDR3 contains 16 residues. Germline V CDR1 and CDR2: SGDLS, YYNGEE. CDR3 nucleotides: TGTGCCAGCAGCCCCTCCGGACTAGAGTCGGGATGGACGCAGTATTTT. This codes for CASSPSGLESGWTQYF.

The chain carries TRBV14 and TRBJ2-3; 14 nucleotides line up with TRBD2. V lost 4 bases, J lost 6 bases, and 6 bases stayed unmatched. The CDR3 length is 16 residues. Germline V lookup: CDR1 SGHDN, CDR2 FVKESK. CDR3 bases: TGTGCCAGCAGCCGCGGACTAGCGGGGGGTAGGGATACGCAGTATTTT. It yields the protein CASSRGLAGGRDTQYF.

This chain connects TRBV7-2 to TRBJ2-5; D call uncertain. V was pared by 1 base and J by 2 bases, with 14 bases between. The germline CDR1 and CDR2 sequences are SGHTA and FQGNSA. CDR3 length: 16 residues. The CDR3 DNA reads TGTGCCAGCAGCTTAGTAGTAACAGAAGTTCAAGAGACCCAGTACTTC. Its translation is CASSLVVTEVQETQYF.

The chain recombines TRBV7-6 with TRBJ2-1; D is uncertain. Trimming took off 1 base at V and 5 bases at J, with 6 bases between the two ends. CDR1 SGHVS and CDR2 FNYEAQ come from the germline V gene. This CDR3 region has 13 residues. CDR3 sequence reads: CASSLGEDNEQFF. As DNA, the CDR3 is TGTGCCAGCAGCTTAGGAGAAGACAATGAGCAGTTCTTC.

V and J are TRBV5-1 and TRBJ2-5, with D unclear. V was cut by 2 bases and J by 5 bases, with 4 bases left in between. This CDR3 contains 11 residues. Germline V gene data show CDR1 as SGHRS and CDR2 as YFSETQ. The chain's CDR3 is CASSFGETQYF. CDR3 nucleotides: TGCGCCAGCAGCTTCGGGGAGACCCAGTACTTC.

The CDR3 reads CASSFGLGVQETQYF. In DNA form, the CDR3 reads TGTGCCAGCAGCTTCGGCTTAGGGGTCCAAGAGACCCAGTACTTC. This chain links TRBV7-3 with TRBJ2-5; D perhaps matches TRBD1 (5 bases). Germline CDR1 SGHTA, CDR2 FQGTGA. Trimming removed 3 bases from V and 1 base from J, with 12 bases in between. This CDR3 is built from 15 residues.

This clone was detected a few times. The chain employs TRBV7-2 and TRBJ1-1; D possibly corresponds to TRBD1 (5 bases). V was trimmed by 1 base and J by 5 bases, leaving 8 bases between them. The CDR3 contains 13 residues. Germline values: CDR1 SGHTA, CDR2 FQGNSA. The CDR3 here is CASSLGTGTEAFF. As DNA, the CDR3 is TGTGCCAGCAGCTTAGGTACAGGAACTGAAGCTTTCTTT.

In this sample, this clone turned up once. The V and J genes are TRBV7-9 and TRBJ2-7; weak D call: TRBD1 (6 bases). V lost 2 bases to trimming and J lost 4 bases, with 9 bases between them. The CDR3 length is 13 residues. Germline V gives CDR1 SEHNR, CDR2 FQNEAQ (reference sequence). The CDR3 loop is CASSLRGLYEQYF. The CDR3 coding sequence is TGTGCCAGCAGCTTAAGGGGGTTGTACGAGCAGTACTTC.

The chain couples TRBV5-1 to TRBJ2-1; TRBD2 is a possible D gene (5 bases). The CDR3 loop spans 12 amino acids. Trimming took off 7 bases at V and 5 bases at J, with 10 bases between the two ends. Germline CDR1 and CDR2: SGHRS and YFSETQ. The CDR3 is CASGWGDNEQFF. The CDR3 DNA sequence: TGCGCCAGCGGCTGGGGAGACAATGAGCAGTTCTTC.

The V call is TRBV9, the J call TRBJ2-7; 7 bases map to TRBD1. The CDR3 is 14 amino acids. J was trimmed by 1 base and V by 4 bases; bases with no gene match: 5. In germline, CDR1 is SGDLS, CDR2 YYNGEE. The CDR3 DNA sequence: TGTGCCAGCAGCCCACAGGGGCGGTCCTACGAGCAGTACTTC. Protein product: CASSPQGRSYEQYF.

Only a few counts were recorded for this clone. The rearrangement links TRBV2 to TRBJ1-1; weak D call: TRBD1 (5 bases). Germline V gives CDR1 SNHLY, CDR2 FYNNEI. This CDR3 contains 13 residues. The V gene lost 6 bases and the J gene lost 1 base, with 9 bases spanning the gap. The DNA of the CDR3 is TGTGCCAGCAGAACCCAGGGGAACACTGAAGCTTTCTTT. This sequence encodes CASRTQGNTEAFF.

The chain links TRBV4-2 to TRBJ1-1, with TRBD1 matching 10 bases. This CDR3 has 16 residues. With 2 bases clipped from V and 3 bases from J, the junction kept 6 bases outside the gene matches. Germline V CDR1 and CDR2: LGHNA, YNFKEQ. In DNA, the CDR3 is TGTGCCAGCAGCCAACCGACAGGGGGCCCGGACACTGAAGCTTTCTTT. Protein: CASSQPTGGPDTEAFF.

This CDR3 reads CASSQDTGTSGYTF. The DNA for the CDR3 is TGCGCCAGCAGCCAAGATACGGGTACTAGCGGCTACACCTTC. The rearrangement uses TRBV4-3 and TRBJ1-2; D gene ambiguous. This CDR3 is 14 amino acids long. V was trimmed by 0 bases and J by 8 bases, leaving 13 bases between them. Per the germline V gene, CDR1 is LGHNA and CDR2 is YSLEER.

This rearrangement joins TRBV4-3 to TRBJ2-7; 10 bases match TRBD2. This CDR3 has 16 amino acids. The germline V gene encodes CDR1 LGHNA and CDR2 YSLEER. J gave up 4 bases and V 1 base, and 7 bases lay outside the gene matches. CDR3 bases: TGCGCCAGCAGCCAAGGGCTAGCGGGGGAGTTGTACGAGCAGTACTTC. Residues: CASSQGLAGELYEQYF.

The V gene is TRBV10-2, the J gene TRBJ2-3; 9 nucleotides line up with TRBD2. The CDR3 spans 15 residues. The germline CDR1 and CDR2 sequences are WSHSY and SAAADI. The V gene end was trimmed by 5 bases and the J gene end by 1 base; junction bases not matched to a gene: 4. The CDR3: CASSLTSGRTDTQYF. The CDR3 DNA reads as TGCGCCAGCAGTCTGACTAGCGGACGCACAGATACGCAGTATTTT.

The CDR3 is CASSVSSRETSNTEAFF. In nucleotides, the CDR3 is TGTGCCAGCAGCGTATCCAGCCGGGAAACCTCTAACACTGAAGCTTTCTTT. The chain combines TRBV9 with TRBJ1-1; D is ambiguous. V was shortened by 1 base and J by 2 bases, with 18 bases between the two germline ends. This CDR3 has 17 amino acids. The V gene's germline CDR1 is SGDLS and CDR2 YYNGEE.

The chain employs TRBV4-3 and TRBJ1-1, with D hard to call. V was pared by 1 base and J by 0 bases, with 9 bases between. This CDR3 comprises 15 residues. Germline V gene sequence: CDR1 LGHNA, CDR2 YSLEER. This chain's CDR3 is CASSQVAGMNTEAFF. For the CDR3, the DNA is TGCGCCAGCAGCCAAGTCGCGGGGATGAACACTGAAGCTTTCTTT.

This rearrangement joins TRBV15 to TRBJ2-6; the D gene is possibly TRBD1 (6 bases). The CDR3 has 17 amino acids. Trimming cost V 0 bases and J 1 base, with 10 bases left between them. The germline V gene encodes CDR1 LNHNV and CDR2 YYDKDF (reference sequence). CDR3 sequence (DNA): TGTGCCACCAGCAGAGATAGGGGGATATCTGGGGCCAACGTCCTGACTTTC. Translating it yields CATSRDRGISGANVLTF.

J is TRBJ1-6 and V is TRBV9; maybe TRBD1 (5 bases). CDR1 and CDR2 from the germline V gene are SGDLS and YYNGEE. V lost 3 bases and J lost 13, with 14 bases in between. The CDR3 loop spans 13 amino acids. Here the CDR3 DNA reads TGTGCCAGCAGCGGTCAGACAGAGTCGCCCCTCCACTTT. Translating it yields CASSGQTESPLHF. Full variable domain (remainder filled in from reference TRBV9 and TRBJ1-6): DSGVTQTPKHLITATGQRVTLRCSPRSGDLSVYWYQQSLDQGLQFLIQYYNGEERAKGNILERFSAQQFPDLHSELNLSSLELGDSALYFCASSGQTESPLHFGNGTRLTVT.

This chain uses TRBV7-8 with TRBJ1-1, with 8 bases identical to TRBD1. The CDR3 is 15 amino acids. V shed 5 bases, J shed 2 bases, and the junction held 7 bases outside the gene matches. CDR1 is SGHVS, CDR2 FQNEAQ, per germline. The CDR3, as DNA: TGTGCCAGCAGCACCCGACAGGGGATCAACACTGAAGCTTTCTTT. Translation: CASSTRQGINTEAFF.

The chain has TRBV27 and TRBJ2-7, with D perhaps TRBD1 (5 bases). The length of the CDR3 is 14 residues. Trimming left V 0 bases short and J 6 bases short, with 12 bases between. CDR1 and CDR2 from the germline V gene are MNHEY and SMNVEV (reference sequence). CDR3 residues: CASSLSRVRREQYF. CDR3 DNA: TGTGCCAGCAGTTTATCCAGGGTTCGACGCGAGCAGTACTTC.

The CDR3 loop reads CASSVGATSGNTIYF. CDR3 in DNA: TGTGCCAGCAGCGTAGGGGCCACCTCTGGAAACACCATATATTTT. The chain employs TRBV9 and TRBJ1-3; the D is unclear. The CDR3 loop spans 15 amino acids. V lost 0 bases to trimming and J lost 0 bases, with 7 bases between them. CDR1 and CDR2 (germline): SGDLS, YYNGEE.

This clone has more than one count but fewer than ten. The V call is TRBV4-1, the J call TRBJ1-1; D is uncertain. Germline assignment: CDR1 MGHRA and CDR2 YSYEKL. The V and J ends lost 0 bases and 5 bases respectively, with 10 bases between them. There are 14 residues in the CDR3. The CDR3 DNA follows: TGCGCCAGCAGCCAAGAGAGGGCGGGGACTGAAGCTTTCTTT. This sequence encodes CASSQERAGTEAFF.